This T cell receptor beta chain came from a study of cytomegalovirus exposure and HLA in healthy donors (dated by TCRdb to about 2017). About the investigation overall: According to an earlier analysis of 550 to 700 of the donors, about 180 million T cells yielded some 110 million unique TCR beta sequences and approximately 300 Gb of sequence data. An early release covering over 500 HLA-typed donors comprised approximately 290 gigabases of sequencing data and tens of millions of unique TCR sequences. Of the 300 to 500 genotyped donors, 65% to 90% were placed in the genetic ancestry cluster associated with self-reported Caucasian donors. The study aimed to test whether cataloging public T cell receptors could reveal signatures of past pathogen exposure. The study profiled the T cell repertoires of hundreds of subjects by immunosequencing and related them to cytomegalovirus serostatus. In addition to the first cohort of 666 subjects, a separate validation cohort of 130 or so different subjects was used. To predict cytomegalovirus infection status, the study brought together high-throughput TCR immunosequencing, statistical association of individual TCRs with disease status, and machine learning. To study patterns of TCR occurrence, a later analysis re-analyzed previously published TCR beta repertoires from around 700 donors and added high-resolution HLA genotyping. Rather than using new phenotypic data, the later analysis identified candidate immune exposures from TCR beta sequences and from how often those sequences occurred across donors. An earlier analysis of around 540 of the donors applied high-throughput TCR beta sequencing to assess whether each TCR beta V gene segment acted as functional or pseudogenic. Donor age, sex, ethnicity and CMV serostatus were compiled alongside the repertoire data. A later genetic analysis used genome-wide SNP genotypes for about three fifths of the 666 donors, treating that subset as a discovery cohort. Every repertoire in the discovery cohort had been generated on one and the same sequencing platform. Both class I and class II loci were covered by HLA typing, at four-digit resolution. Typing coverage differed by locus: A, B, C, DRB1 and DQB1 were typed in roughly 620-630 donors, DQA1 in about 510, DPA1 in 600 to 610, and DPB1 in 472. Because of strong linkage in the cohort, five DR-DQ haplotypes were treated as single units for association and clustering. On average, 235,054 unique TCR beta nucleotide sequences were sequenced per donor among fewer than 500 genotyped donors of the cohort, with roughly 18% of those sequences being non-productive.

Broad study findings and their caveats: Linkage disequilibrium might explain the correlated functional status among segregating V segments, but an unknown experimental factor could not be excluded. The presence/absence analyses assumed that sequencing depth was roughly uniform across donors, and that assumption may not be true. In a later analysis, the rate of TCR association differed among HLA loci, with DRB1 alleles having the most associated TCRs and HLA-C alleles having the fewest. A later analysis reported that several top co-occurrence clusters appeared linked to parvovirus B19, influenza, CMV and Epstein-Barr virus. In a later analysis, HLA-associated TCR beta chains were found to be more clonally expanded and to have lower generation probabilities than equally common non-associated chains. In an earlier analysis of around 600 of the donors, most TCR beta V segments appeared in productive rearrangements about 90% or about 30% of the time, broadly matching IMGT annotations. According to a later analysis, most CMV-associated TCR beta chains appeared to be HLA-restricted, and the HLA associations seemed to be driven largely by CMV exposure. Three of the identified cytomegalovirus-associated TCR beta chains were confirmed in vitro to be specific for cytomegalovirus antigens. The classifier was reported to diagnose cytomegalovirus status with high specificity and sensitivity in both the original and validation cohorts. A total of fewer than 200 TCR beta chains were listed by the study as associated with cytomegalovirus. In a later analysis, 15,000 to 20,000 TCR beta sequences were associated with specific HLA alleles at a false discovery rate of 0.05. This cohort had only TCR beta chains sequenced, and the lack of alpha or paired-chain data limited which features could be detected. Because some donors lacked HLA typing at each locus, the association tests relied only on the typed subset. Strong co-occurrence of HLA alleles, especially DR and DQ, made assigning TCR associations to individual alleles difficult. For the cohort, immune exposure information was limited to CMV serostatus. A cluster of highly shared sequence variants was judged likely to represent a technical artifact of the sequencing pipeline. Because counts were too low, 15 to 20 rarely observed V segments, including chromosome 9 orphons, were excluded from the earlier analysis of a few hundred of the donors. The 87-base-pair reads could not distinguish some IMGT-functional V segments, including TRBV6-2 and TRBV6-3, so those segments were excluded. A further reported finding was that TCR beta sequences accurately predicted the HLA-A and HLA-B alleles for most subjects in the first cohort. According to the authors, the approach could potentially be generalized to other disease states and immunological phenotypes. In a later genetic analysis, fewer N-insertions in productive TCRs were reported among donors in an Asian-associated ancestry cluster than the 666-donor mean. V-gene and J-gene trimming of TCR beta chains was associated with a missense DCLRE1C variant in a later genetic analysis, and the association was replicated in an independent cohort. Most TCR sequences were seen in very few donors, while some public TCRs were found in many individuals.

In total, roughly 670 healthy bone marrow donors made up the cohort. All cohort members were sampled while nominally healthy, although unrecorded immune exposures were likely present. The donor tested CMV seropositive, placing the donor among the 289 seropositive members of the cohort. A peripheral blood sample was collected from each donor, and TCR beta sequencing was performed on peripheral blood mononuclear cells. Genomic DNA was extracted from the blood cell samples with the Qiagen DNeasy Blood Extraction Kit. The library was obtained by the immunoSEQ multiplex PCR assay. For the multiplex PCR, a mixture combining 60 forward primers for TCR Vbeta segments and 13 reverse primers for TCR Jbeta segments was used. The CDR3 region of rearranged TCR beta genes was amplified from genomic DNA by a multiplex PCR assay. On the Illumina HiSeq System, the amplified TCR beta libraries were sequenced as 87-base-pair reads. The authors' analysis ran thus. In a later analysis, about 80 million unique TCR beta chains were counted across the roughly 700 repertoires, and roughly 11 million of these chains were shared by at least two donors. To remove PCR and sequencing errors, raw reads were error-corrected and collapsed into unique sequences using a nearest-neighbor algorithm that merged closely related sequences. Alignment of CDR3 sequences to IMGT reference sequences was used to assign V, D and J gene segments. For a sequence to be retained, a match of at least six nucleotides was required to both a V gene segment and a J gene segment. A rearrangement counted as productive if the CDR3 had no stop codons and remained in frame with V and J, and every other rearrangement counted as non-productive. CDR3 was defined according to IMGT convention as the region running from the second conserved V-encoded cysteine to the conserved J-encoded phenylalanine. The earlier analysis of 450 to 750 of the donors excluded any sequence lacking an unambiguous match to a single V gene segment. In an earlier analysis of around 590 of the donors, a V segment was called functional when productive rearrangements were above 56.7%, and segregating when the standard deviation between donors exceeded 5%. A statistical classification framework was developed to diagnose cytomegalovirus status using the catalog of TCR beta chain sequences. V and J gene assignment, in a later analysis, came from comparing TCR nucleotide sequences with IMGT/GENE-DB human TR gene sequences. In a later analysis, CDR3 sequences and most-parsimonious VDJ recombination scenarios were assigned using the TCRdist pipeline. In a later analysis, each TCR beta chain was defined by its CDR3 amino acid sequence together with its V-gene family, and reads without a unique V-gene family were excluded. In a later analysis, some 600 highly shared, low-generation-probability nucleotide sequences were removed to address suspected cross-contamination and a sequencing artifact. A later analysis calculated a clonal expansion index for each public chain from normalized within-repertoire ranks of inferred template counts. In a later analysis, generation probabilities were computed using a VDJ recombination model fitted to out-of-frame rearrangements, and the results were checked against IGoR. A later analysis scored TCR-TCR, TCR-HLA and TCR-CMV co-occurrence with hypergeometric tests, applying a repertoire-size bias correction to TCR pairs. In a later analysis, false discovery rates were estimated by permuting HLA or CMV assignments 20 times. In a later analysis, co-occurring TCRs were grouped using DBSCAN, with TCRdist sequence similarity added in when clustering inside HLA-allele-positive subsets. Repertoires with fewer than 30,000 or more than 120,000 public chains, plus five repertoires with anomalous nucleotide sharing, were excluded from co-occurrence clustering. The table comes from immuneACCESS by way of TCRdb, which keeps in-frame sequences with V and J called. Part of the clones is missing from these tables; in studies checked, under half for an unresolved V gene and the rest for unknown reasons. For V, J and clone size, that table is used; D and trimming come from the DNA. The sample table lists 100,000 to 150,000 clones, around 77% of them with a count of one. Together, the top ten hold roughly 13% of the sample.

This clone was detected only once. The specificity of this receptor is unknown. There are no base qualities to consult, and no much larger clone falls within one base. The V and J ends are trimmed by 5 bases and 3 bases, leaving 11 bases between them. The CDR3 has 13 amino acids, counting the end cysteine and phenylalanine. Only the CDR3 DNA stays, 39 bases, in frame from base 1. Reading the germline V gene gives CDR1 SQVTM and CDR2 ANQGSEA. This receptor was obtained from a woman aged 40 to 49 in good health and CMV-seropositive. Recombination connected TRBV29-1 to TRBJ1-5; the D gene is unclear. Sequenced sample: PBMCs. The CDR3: CSVKTGNNQPQHF. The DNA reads TGCAGCGTTAAAACGGGTAACAATCAGCCCCAGCATTTT.